A selection of T cell receptor beta chains follows, all from one sample in a study of shared clonotypes between healthy human individuals. Sequencing was performed with immunoSEQ multiplex PCR; in TCRdb, only in-frame clones are kept and a portion is missing. Among roughly 510,000 clones listed, roughly 85% were seen once. The sequenced material came from PBMCs. These receptors came from a woman between 40 and 55 years old in good health. Some clones in this sample may be carry-over from other donors' samples. CDR3s include the opening cysteine and the closing phenylalanine or tryptophan. Each record gives: D gene, V gene, J gene, clone size, CDR3 DNA, CDR3 protein. A D gene is named only where the DNA matches it firmly. Rows give clone size only sometimes, using once, few, many, or a class for an expanded clone.

d_call: .
v_call: TRBV2
j_call: TRBJ2-3
clone_size: .
cdr3_nt: TGTGCCAGCAGTGAAGCGCGCAGCCCTACCGACGTTTTTACGCAGTATTTT
cdr3_aa: CASSEARSPTDVFTQYF

d_call: .
v_call: TRBV6-5
j_call: TRBJ2-7
clone_size: .
cdr3_nt: TGTGCCAGCAGTCGAGACTACGAGCAGTACTTC
cdr3_aa: CASSRDYEQYF

d_call: .
v_call: TRBV6-5
j_call: TRBJ1-2
clone_size: .
cdr3_nt: TGTGCCAGCAGTTACTTCGTCCCTTTCCTGGGGGGTGGCTACACCTTC
cdr3_aa: CASSYFVPFLGGGYTF

d_call: .
v_call: TRBV6-1
j_call: TRBJ2-4
clone_size: .
cdr3_nt: TGTGCCAGCAGAGAATCGGCGGGCGAAAAAAACATTCAGTACTTC
cdr3_aa: CASRESAGEKNIQYF

d_call: .
v_call: TRBV5-4
j_call: TRBJ1-3
clone_size: .
cdr3_nt: TGTGCCAGCAGCGCGAGGGGACATGGAAACACCATATATTTT
cdr3_aa: CASSARGHGNTIYF

d_call: .
v_call: TRBV6-6
j_call: TRBJ2-3
clone_size: .
cdr3_nt: TGTGCCAGCAGCCGTCCACAGGGCCGCACAGATACGCAGTATTTT
cdr3_aa: CASSRPQGRTDTQYF

d_call: .
v_call: TRBV28
j_call: TRBJ1-2
clone_size: .
cdr3_nt: TGTGCCAGCAGTTTGAGGGAGTATGGCTACACCTTC
cdr3_aa: CASSLREYGYTF

d_call: .
v_call: TRBV28
j_call: TRBJ1-3
clone_size: .
cdr3_nt: TGTGCCAGCAGTTCCCGGTGGGGGGGAAACACCATATATTTT
cdr3_aa: CASSSRWGGNTIYF

d_call: .
v_call: TRBV10-2
j_call: TRBJ1-2
clone_size: .
cdr3_nt: TGCGCCAGCAGTGACAAGAGGTTACGGGGCTATGGCTACACCTTC
cdr3_aa: CASSDKRLRGYGYTF

d_call: .
v_call: TRBV2
j_call: TRBJ2-7
clone_size: .
cdr3_nt: TGTGCCAGCAGTGAAGGGAGGGACAGCCCTTACGAGCAGTACTTC
cdr3_aa: CASSEGRDSPYEQYF

d_call: TRBD2
v_call: TRBV2
j_call: TRBJ2-1
clone_size: .
cdr3_nt: TGTGCTGCTAAGGTCGCTAGCGGGTACAATGAGCAGTTCTTC
cdr3_aa: CAAKVASGYNEQFF

d_call: .
v_call: TRBV19
j_call: TRBJ1-5
clone_size: .
cdr3_nt: TGTGCCAGTAGTGCCGGGCCTAGCAATCAGCCCCAGCATTTT
cdr3_aa: CASSAGPSNQPQHF

d_call: .
v_call: TRBV11-2
j_call: TRBJ2-7
clone_size: few
cdr3_nt: TGTGCCAGCAGCTTATCAGGTTATCCTTACGAGCAGTACTTC
cdr3_aa: CASSLSGYPYEQYF

d_call: .
v_call: TRBV12-2
j_call: TRBJ2-1
clone_size: .
cdr3_nt: TGTGCAAGTCGCTTCCCCCCGAATGAGCAGTTCTTC
cdr3_aa: CASRFPPNEQFF

d_call: TRBD2
v_call: TRBV27
j_call: TRBJ2-1
clone_size: few
cdr3_nt: TGTGCCAGCAGTTTATATCCGACTAGCGGGAAGGGTGAGCAGTTCTTC
cdr3_aa: CASSLYPTSGKGEQFF

d_call: .
v_call: TRBV30
j_call: TRBJ2-6
clone_size: .
cdr3_nt: TGTGCCTGGAACGGGGGTTCTGGGGCCAACGTCCTGACTTTC
cdr3_aa: CAWNGGSGANVLTF

d_call: .
v_call: TRBV30
j_call: TRBJ1-2
clone_size: .
cdr3_nt: TGTGTGGGTAGTTGGCGAGGAAGCTATGGCTACACCTTC
cdr3_aa: CVGSWRGSYGYTF

d_call: .
v_call: TRBV25-1
j_call: TRBJ2-3
clone_size: .
cdr3_nt: TGTGCCAGCAGTGGGGCAGGCACAGATACGCAGTATTTT
cdr3_aa: CASSGAGTDTQYF

d_call: .
v_call: TRBV6-6
j_call: TRBJ2-3
clone_size: .
cdr3_nt: TGTGCCAGCTTGCGGGGAAACACAGATACGCAGTATTTT
cdr3_aa: CASLRGNTDTQYF

d_call: .
v_call: TRBV5-1
j_call: TRBJ1-5
clone_size: once
cdr3_nt: TGCGCCAGCAGCTTCGACGGAGATCAGCCCCAGCATTTT
cdr3_aa: CASSFDGDQPQHF

d_call: TRBD1
v_call: TRBV7-3
j_call: TRBJ1-2
clone_size: few
cdr3_nt: TGTGCCAGCAGCTTAATAGGGGGCGCAAACTATGGCTACACCTTC
cdr3_aa: CASSLIGGANYGYTF

d_call: .
v_call: TRBV5-6
j_call: TRBJ2-3
clone_size: .
cdr3_nt: TGTGCCAGCAGTCCGACGAAGGGCCCCGCCACAGATACGCAGTATTTT
cdr3_aa: CASSPTKGPATDTQYF

d_call: TRBD1
v_call: TRBV28
j_call: TRBJ1-2
clone_size: .
cdr3_nt: TGTGCCAGCAGTATCACTCCCGGGACAGGGGATGGCTACACCTTC
cdr3_aa: CASSITPGTGDGYTF

d_call: TRBD1
v_call: TRBV5-1
j_call: TRBJ1-4
clone_size: once
cdr3_nt: TGCGCCAGCAGCTTGGGGGACAGGGGAGAACATGAAAAACTGTTTTTT
cdr3_aa: CASSLGDRGEHEKLFF

d_call: TRBD1
v_call: TRBV5-4
j_call: TRBJ2-7
clone_size: .
cdr3_nt: TGTGCCAGCAGCTCAACCACCACAGGGGCCTACGAGCAGTACTTC
cdr3_aa: CASSSTTTGAYEQYF

d_call: .
v_call: TRBV28
j_call: TRBJ2-2
clone_size: .
cdr3_nt: TGTGCCAGCACCCTCAATCAGCCCGGGGAGCTGTTTTTT
cdr3_aa: CASTLNQPGELFF

d_call: .
v_call: TRBV5-6
j_call: TRBJ2-1
clone_size: .
cdr3_nt: TGTGCCAGCAGCCTAGGACGTTTTCCGTACAATGAGCAGTTCTTC
cdr3_aa: CASSLGRFPYNEQFF

d_call: .
v_call: TRBV30
j_call: TRBJ2-1
clone_size: .
cdr3_nt: TGTGCCTGGAGTGTACGGGGCAATGAGCAGTTCTTC
cdr3_aa: CAWSVRGNEQFF

d_call: .
v_call: TRBV6-6
j_call: TRBJ2-2
clone_size: .
cdr3_nt: TGTGCCAGCAGGACCCCCGGCACCGGGGAGCTGTTTTTT
cdr3_aa: CASRTPGTGELFF

d_call: TRBD1
v_call: TRBV9
j_call: TRBJ1-1
clone_size: .
cdr3_nt: TGTGCCAGCAGCGCGAGGGGACAGACGAACACTGAAGCTTTCTTT
cdr3_aa: CASSARGQTNTEAFF

d_call: .
v_call: TRBV28
j_call: TRBJ1-2
clone_size: .
cdr3_nt: TGTGCCAGCAGTTTGATAGGGCGATATGGCTACACCTTC
cdr3_aa: CASSLIGRYGYTF

d_call: .
v_call: TRBV13
j_call: TRBJ2-7
clone_size: .
cdr3_nt: TGTGCCAGCAGCTTAGGCCGTATACTCGAGCAGTACTTC
cdr3_aa: CASSLGRILEQYF

d_call: .
v_call: TRBV10-2
j_call: TRBJ1-4
clone_size: .
cdr3_nt: TGCGCCAGCAGATCAGAACCCCTTAATGAAAAACTGTTTTTT
cdr3_aa: CASRSEPLNEKLFF

d_call: .
v_call: TRBV7-2
j_call: TRBJ1-1
clone_size: .
cdr3_nt: TGTGCCAGCGGAAGGGTTCTGAACACTGAAGCTTTCTTT
cdr3_aa: CASGRVLNTEAFF

d_call: TRBD2
v_call: TRBV18
j_call: TRBJ2-3
clone_size: .
cdr3_nt: TGTGCCAGCTCCCCCAACGGGCTAGCGGGAGCCGGAGATACGCAGTATTTT
cdr3_aa: CASSPNGLAGAGDTQYF

d_call: .
v_call: TRBV19
j_call: TRBJ2-6
clone_size: .
cdr3_nt: TGTGCCAGTGCCAGAAGGGTCAGAAGTAACTCTGGGGCCAACGTCCTGACTTTC
cdr3_aa: CASARRVRSNSGANVLTF

d_call: TRBD1
v_call: TRBV15
j_call: TRBJ2-7
clone_size: once
cdr3_nt: TGTGCCACCAATATAGGGACAGGGGCCGTTAACGAGCAGTACTTC
cdr3_aa: CATNIGTGAVNEQYF

d_call: .
v_call: TRBV7-2
j_call: TRBJ2-1
clone_size: .
cdr3_nt: TGTGCCAGCAGCCTCGAGGGCGGAGGCCACAATGAGCAGTTCTTC
cdr3_aa: CASSLEGGGHNEQFF